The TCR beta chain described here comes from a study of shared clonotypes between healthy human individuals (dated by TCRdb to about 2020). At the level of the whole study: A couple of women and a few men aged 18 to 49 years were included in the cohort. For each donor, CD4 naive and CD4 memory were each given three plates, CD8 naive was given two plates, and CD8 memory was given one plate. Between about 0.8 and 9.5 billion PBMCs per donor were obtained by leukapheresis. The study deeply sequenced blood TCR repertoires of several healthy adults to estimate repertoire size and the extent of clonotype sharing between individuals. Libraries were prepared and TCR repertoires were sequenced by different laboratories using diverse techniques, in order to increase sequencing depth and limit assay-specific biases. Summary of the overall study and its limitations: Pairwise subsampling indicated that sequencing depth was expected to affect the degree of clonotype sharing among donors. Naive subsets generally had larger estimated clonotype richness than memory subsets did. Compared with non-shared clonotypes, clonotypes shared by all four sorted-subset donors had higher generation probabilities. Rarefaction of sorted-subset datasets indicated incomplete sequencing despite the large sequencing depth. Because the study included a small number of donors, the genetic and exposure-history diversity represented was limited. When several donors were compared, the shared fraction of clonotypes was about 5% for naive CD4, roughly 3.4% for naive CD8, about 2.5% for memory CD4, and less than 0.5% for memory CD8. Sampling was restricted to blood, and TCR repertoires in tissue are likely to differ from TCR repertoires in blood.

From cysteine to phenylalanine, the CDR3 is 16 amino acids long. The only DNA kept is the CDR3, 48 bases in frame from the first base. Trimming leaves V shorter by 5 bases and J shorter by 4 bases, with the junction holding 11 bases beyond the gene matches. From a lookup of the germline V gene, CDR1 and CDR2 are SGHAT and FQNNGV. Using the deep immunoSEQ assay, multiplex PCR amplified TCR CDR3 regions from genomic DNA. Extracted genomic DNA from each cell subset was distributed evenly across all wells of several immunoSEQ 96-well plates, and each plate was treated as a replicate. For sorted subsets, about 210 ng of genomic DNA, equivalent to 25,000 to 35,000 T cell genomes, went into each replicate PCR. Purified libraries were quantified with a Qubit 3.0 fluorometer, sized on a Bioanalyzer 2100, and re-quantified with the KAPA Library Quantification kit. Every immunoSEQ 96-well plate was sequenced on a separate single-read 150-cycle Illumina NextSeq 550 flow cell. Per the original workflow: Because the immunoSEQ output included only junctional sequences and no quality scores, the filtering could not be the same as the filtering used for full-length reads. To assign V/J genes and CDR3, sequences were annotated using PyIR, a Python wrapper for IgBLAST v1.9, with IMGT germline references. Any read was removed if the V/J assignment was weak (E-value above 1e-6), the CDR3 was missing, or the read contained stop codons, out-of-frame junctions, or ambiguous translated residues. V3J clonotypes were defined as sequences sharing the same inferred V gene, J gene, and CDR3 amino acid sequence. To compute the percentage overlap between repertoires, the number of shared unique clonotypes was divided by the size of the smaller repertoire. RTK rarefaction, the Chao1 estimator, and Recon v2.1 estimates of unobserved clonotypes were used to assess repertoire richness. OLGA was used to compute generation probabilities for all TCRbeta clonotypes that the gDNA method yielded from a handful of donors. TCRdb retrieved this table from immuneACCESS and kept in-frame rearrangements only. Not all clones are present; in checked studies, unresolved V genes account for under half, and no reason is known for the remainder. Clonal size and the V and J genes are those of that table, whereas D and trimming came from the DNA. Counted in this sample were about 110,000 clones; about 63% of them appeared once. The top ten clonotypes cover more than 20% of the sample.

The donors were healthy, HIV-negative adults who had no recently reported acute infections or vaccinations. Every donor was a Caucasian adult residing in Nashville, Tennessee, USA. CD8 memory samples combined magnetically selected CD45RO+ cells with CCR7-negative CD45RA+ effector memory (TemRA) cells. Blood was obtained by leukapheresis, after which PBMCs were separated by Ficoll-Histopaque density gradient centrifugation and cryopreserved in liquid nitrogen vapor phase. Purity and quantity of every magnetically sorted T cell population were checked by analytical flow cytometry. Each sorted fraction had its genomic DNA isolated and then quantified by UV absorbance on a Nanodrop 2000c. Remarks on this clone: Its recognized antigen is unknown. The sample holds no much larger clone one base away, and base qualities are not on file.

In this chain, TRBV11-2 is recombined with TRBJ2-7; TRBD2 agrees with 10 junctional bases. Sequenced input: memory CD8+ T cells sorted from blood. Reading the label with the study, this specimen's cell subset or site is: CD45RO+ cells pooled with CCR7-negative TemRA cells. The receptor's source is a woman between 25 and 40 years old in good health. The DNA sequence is TGTGCCAGCAGCCAAGGGCTAGCGGGAGAAGGGTACGAGCAGTACTTC. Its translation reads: CASSQGLAGEGYEQYF.